These 17 T cell receptor beta chains originate from one sample sequenced in a study of T cell clonality in common variable immunodeficiency. The repertoire was sequenced with immunoSEQ multiplex PCR; TCRdb's copy has only in-frame clones and lacks some. The sample is made up of about 33,000 clones, none counted only once. Broader study findings: Fewer deletions and N-nucleotide insertions were reportedly seen in common variable immunodeficiency TCR beta sequences.

These TCRs are of unknown antigen specificity. Sequenced input: peripheral blood mononuclear cells. The receptors come from a human donor with common variable immunodeficiency.

In the case of this clone: The CDR3 end falls 3 residues outside the read, so it is completed with the germline J gene. The V and J genes are TRBV29-1 and TRBJ1-3; D gene ambiguous. The V gene lost 7 bases and the J gene lost 0 bases, with 13 bases spanning the gap. CDR1 is SQVTM and CDR2 is ANQGSEA in the germline V gene. The CDR3 consists of 14 residues. The CDR3 reads CSAITEGSGNTIYF. Partial CDR3 DNA: TGCAGCGCCATTACCGAGGGCTCTGGAAACACC.

This clone occurred a few times. The read ends 3 residues shy of where the CDR3 ends; the end is completed using the germline J gene. J is TRBJ1-5 and V is TRBV2; TRBD1 matches 7 bases. The CDR3 has 16 amino acids. CDR1 is SNHLY, CDR2 FYNNEI, per germline. J gave up 5 bases and V 6 bases, and 13 bases lay outside the gene matches. The CDR3 sequence: CASSPTGGRGDQPQHF. Partial CDR3 DNA: TGTGCCAGCAGCCCTACTGGGGGCAGGGGGGATCAGCCC.

Concerning this clone itself: Coverage ceases 3 residues before the CDR3 finishes, and the germline J gene fills in the end. This chain joins TRBV11-2 and TRBJ2-7, with 9 positions matching TRBD1. Germline V gene lookup returns CDR1 SGHAT and CDR2 FQNNGV. J gave up 6 bases and V 2 bases, and 8 bases lay outside the gene matches. The CDR3 has 15 residues. Incomplete CDR3 DNA: TGTGCCAGCAGCTTAATTGCGACAGGGGGAAGCGAG. Protein: CASSLIATGGSE. The whole CDR3 is CASSLIATGGSEQYF.

About this clone: Compared with germline, one end of the junction differs, possibly owing to a read error. The sequence runs out 3 residues before the end of the CDR3; the remainder is reconstructed from the germline J gene. The chain has TRBV6-1 and TRBJ1-6; D is ambiguous. CDR1 is MNHNS and CDR2 is SASEGT in the germline V gene. This CDR3 has 13 amino acids. CDR3 protein: CASSATYKSPLHF. The part of the CDR3 DNA that was read is TGTGCCAGCAGTGCTACCTATAAGTCACCC.

In regard to this clone: The read finishes 3 residues shy of the CDR3 end, and the germline J gene is used to complete it. The identical CDR3 is also encoded by other nucleotide sequences in the sample. This chain joins TRBV7-2 and TRBJ1-5; TRBD1 is a possible D gene (5 bases). V was trimmed by 4 bases and J by 3 bases, leaving 10 bases between them. Germline V CDR1 and CDR2: SGHTA, FQGNSA. The CDR3 runs 14 residues. CDR3 residues: CASSSDRSNQPQHF. The sequenced CDR3 bases are TGTGCCAGCAGCTCCGACAGATCCAATCAGCCC.

This clone has at least ten counts. The read is 3 residues too short to cover the CDR3 end, so that end is filled in from the germline J gene. The gene calls are TRBV2 and TRBJ1-1, with 8 positions matching TRBD1. J gave up 3 bases and V 2 bases, and 5 bases lay outside the gene matches. The CDR3 is made up of 15 amino acids. The V gene's germline CDR1 is SNHLY and CDR2 FYNNEI. The sequenced CDR3 bases are TGTGCCAGCAGTGAACAACGGGACAGGTACACTGAA. It translates to CASSEQRDRYTE. In full, the CDR3 is CASSEQRDRYTEAFF.

For this clone: The read halts 3 residues ahead of the CDR3 end, with the missing end drawn from the germline J gene. This chain connects TRBV20-1 to TRBJ2-7; 10 positions match TRBD1. In germline, CDR1 is DFQATT, CDR2 SNEGSKA (reference sequence). CDR3 length: 15 residues. V lost 5 bases to trimming and J lost 6 bases; unmatched junction nucleotides: 13. CDR3 in amino acids: CSAPLTGGGSAEQYF. CDR3 bases read: TGCAGTGCTCCTCTGACAGGGGGCGGTTCGGCCGAG.

Here the CDR3 reads CASSVTGGAGGYTF. The sequenced CDR3 bases are TGTGCCAGCAGTGTCACAGGGGGCGCAGGTGGC. The rearrangement joins TRBV2 to TRBJ1-2; 9 nucleotides line up with TRBD1. The sequenced fragment ends 3 residues before the CDR3 boundary, so the rest is inferred from the germline J gene. The trim removed 4 bases at V and 7 bases at J, leaving 7 bases unmatched. The CDR3 contains 14 residues. The germline V gene has CDR1 SNHLY and CDR2 FYNNEI.

Details on this clone: Read data end 3 residues before the CDR3 end; the end is taken from the germline J gene. This chain joins TRBV18 and TRBJ2-3; 9 bases are shared with TRBD2. The ends lost 2 bases at V and 8 bases at J; junction bases unmatched: 11. This CDR3 region has 16 residues. The germline V gene has CDR1 KGHSH and CDR2 LQKENI. The CDR3 is CASSPSSGGPQGTQYF. The DNA read from the CDR3 is TGTGCCAGCTCACCAAGCAGCGGGGGGCCCCAGGGTACG.

With respect to this clone: The read ends 3 residues shy of where the CDR3 ends; the end is completed using the germline J gene. V usage is TRBV7-3 and J usage is TRBJ2-1; 8 positions agree with TRBD2. In germline, CDR1 is SGHTA, CDR2 FQGTGA. V gave up 3 bases and J gave up 6 bases; unmatched junction bases: 10. This CDR3 comprises 16 residues. CDR3 loop: CASSLGLTGGTNEQFF. The DNA read from the CDR3 is TGTGCCAGCAGCTTGGGCCTGACGGGGGGGACCAATGAG.

This clone was seen at least ten times. With the read ending 3 residues before the CDR3 end, the germline J gene is used to fill in that end. The rearrangement uses TRBV29-1 and TRBJ2-3; 9 bases line up with TRBD1. V lost 4 bases and J lost 6; bases outside the gene matches: 8. CDR1 and CDR2 (germline): SQVTM, ANQGSEA. The CDR3 spans 14 residues. The sequenced part of the CDR3 DNA is TGCAGCGTTGCTCGGGACAGGGTGACCGATACG. Its translation: CSVARDRVTDT. The complete CDR3 protein is CSVARDRVTDTQYF.

The sample holds a few counts of this clone. The sequenced fragment ends 3 residues before the CDR3 boundary, so the rest is inferred from the germline J gene. The chain employs TRBV19 and TRBJ2-5; 7 nucleotides line up with TRBD1. After removal of 8 bases from V and 4 bases from J, the junction contained 7 bases not matched to a gene. Germline V gene data show CDR1 as LNHDA and CDR2 as SQIVND (reference sequence). The CDR3 covers 13 residues. CDR3 in amino acids: CASSRGQLETQYF. CDR3 bases read: TGTGCCAGTTCACGGGGACAGTTAGAGACC.

As for this clone: At one end the junction does not follow the germline gene, possibly because of a read error. The read ends 3 residues early relative to the CDR3; the germline J gene fills the gap. This chain joins TRBV7-7 and TRBJ1-4, with TRBD1 as a possible D gene (6 bases). The CDR3 runs 15 residues. CDR1 SSHAT and CDR2 FNYEAQ come from the germline V gene (reference sequence). The sequenced CDR3 bases are TGTGCTAGCAGGCCCCACAGGGCCAAAAATGAAAAA. It specifies CASRPHRAKNEK. The entire CDR3 is CASRPHRAKNEKLFF. The entire variable domain, with the rest obtained from reference TRBV7-7 and TRBJ1-4, is as follows: GAGVSQSPRYKVTKRGQDVTLRCDPISSHATLYWYQQALGQGPEFLTYFNYEAQPDKSGLPSDRFSAERPEGSISTLTIQRTEQRDSAMYRCASRPHRAKNEKLFFGSGTQLSVL.

A note on this clone: The CDR3 goes on 3 residues after the read ends, and that part is filled in from the germline J gene. The chain couples TRBV18 to TRBJ1-6; a possible D gene is TRBD1 (6 bases). Germline V CDR1 and CDR2: KGHSH, LQKENI. The V end was cut by 3 bases, the J end by 6 bases, with 15 bases between. This CDR3 has 16 amino acids. Partial CDR3 DNA: TGTGCCAGCTCACCCCGGGACACCCGAGGTAATTCACCC. It is translated as CASSPRDTRGNSP. The full CDR3 protein reads CASSPRDTRGNSPLHF.

This clone was picked up many times. The CDR3 end lies 3 residues beyond the end of the read and is filled in from the germline J gene. The J gene is TRBJ2-7, the V gene TRBV20-1; 7 bases agree with TRBD1. The ends lost 5 bases at V and 1 base at J; junction bases unmatched: 5. This CDR3 region has 13 residues. CDR1 and CDR2 from the germline V gene are DFQATT and SNEGSKA (reference sequence). This chain's CDR3 is CSAVGTASYEQYF. CDR3 DNA (partial): TGCAGTGCTGTCGGGACAGCTTCCTACGAG.

Comments on this clone: From the germline J gene comes the end of the CDR3, since the read stops 3 residues before it. The gene calls are TRBV30 and TRBJ2-1; TRBD2 aligns across 8 bases. Germline CDR1 and CDR2: GTSNPN and SVGIG (reference sequence). V was clipped by 0 bases and J by 9 bases; unmatched bases: 10. This CDR3 contains 15 residues. The covered CDR3 bases are TGTGCCTGGAGTGTCGGGGGGGCCCATTTCACTGAG. Translating it yields CAWSVGGAHFTE. The complete CDR3 reads CAWSVGGAHFTEQFF.

For this clone: The CDR3 end falls 3 residues outside the read, so it is completed with the germline J gene. The rearrangement joins TRBV30 to TRBJ2-3, with D maybe TRBD1 (5 bases). Germline CDR1 and CDR2: GTSNPN and SVGIG (reference sequence). This CDR3 comprises 12 residues. V lost 3 bases and J lost 4, with 8 bases in between. The CDR3 is CAWRKGPDTQYF. The part of the CDR3 DNA that was read is TGTGCCTGGAGAAAGGGGCCAGATACG.